This T cell receptor beta chain was recorded in a study of beta chain features in type 1 diabetes. Whole-study findings and limits: Type 1 diabetes patients had fewer VDJ junction insertions and more deletions. Researchers report that Type 1 diabetes patients had moderately but significantly shorter TCRB CDR3s across all four CD4+ subsets. PCR might show a preference for shorter templates, equally across patients and controls.

In its sample, this clone was seen a few times. Its target is unknown. The V gene's germline CDR1 is GTSNPN and CDR2 SVGIG (reference sequence). This CDR3 comprises 12 residues. Trimming removed 2 bases at V and 0 bases at J, with 5 bases between. Using CD45RO/CCR7/CD25/CD127/CD95/CD27, CD4+ naive, central memory, regulatory and stem cell-like memory cells were sorted. Every bit of the isolated RNA underwent reverse transcription, so sequencing read expressed TCRB transcripts. Naive, central memory and regulatory T cell samples produced a mean of approximately 3.6 million reads. Some clones are missing from TCRdb's copy, which holds only in-frame ones; the method was immunoSEQ multiplex PCR. This table holds about 250,000 clones, 11% found once.

The sequencing sample was made of naive CD4+ T cells from blood. The clonotype originates from a man between 25 and 39 years old with type 1 diabetes. The J gene is TRBJ2-7, the V gene TRBV30; D gene ambiguous. For the CDR3, the DNA is TGTGCCTGGAGTCCCTACTCCTACGAGCAGTACTTC. Protein product: CAWSPYSYEQYF.